This TCR beta chain was recovered during a study of blood T cells in healthy people across ages. The wider study: Template switching recovered approximately one barcoded beta molecule for every two T cells.

On this clonotype itself: Its antigen is still unknown.

This CDR3 has 12 amino acids. Per the germline V gene, CDR1 is SNHLY and CDR2 is FYNNEI. With a J-beta primer mix and a sample-barcoded 5' primer, a second PCR ran about 6 to 11 cycles. TCRdb passed the 5' RACE reads through MiXCR, listing each CDR3 protein once. In the table there are fewer than 900,000 distinct CDR3 sequences, approximately 43% of which are singletons. Overall study results and limits: Any changes in expanded clonotypes were possibly confounded, as donor CMV status remained unknown.

The sample taken for sequencing was blood. V usage is TRBV2 and J usage is TRBJ2-4, with D unclear. The DNA end lines up better with TRBJ2-7; the J call may be wrong. This sequence originates from a woman aged 60-75 years in good health. The CDR3 spells CASESSSYEQYF. In DNA form, the CDR3 reads TGTGCCAGCGAGAGTAGCAGCTACGAGCAGTACTTC.